This TCR beta chain was observed in a study of shared clonotypes between healthy human individuals. Germline-derived CDR1 and CDR2 are WNHNN and SYGVQD (reference sequence). The CDR3 loop spans 13 amino acids. Deletions cut 6 bases from V and 3 bases from J, with 11 bases between. The assay was immunoSEQ multiplex PCR, and TCRdb's table has in-frame clones only and misses some. The sample yields just over 2,000,000 clones, 85% to 95% seen once. The specimen sequenced was naive CD4+ T cells sorted from blood. Subset defined: CD45RA+ positively selected. This TCR was recovered from a man younger than 30 in good health. The gene calls are TRBV10-1 and TRBJ1-2, with a possible D match to TRBD1 (5 bases). CDR3 bases: TGCGCCAGCAGCTGGGACGTCGACTATGGCTACACCTTC. Its translation is CASSWDVDYGYTF.